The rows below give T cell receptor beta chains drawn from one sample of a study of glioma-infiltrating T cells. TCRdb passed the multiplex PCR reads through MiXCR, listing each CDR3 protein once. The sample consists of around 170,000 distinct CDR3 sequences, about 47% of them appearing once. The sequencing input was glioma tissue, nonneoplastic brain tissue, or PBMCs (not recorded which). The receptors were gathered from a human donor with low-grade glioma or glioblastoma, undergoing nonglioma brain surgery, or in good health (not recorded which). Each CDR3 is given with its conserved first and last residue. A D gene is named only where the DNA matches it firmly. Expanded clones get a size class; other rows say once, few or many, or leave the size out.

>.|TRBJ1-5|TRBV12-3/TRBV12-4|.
TGTGCCAGCACCGACGTATCCAATCAGCCCCAGCATTTT
CASTDVSNQPQHF
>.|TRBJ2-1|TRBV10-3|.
TGTGCCACGTTGTACAGGGTAGTCTACAATGAGCAGTTCTTC
CATLYRVVYNEQFF
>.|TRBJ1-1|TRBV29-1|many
TGCAGCGTTGAGGAGCATTTGAACACTGAAGCTTTCTTT
CSVEEHLNTEAFF
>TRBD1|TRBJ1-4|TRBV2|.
TGTGCCAGCAAGATCGGGACAGGGGTGATTGAAAAACTGTTTTTT
CASKIGTGVIEKLFF
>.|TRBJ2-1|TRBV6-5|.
TGTGCCAGCACCCTGGTTCACCATCGATACAATGAGCAGTTATTC
CASTLVHHRYNEQLF
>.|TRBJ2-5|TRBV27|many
TGTGCCAGCAGTTTAAGTTTGCGGAGGGCCCAGGAGACCCAGTACTTC
CASSLSLRRAQETQYF
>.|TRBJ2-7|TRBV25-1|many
TGTGCCAGCAGTGAACGGGGGCGCTACGAGCAGTACTTC
CASSERGRYEQYF
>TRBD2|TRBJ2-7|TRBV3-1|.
TGTGCCAGCAGCCACCCGCGACTAGCGGGAGCGGGAGAGCAGTACTTC
CASSHPRLAGAGEQYF
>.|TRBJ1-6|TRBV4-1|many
TGCGCCAGCAGCCAAGATTGGGGCTACTCAAATTCACCCCTCCACTTT
CASSQDWGYSNSPLHF
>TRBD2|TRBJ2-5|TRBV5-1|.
TGCGCCAGCAGCTTGGAGGCTAGCGGGACCCAGTACTTC
CASSLEASGTQYF
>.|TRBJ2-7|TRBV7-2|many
TGTGCCAGCAGCTTCGACGGACCCTACGAGCAGTACTTC
CASSFDGPYEQYF
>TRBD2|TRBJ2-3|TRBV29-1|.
TGCAGCGTGACTGGTAGCGGGAGGGTAGGCACAGATACGCAGTATTTT
CSVTGSGRVGTDTQYF
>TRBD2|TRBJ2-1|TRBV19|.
TGTGCCAGTAGTATACCGGGACTAGCGTCCTACGATGAGCAGTTCTTC
CASSIPGLASYDEQFF
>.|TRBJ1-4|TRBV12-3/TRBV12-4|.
TGTGCCAGCAGCGGTGCCCGTGAACAACTGTTTTTT
CASSGAREQLFF
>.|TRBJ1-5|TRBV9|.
TGTGCCAGCAGGGTAGAGGGTCAGCCCCAGCATTTT
CASRVEGQPQHF
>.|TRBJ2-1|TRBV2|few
TGTGCCAGCAGTGAAGCGCAGGGGACAAGCAATGAGCAGTTCTTC
CASSEAQGTSNEQFF
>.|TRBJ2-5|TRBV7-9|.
TGTGCCAGCAGACTCCCCCTGGGACGTAGGCAAGAGACCCAGTACTTC
CASRLPLGRRQETQYF
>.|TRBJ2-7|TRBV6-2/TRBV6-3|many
TGTGCCAGCAGTTACGGATCATTTTTAGACACCGCCTACGAGCAGTACTTC
CASSYGSFLDTAYEQYF
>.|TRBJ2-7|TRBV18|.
TGTGCCAGTTCTACAAAGGGAAACGAGCAGTACTTC
CASSTKGNEQYF
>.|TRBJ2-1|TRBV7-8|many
TGTGCCAGCAGCTTAGCTGGGAAGAATGAGCAGTTCTTC
CASSLAGKNEQFF
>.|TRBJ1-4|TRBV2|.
TGTGCCAGCAGTTTACAAATCTCTGAAAAACTGTTTTTT
CASSLQISEKLFF
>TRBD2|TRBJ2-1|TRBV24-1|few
TGTGCCACCAGTGACCGACTAGCGGGGATAAATGAGCAGTTCTTC
CATSDRLAGINEQFF
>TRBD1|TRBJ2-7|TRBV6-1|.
TGTGCCAGCAGTTGGCCGGGACAGGGCTCCTACAAGCAGTACTTC
CASSWPGQGSYKQYF
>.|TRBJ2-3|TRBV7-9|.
TGTGCCAGCAGCTTAGTTGAGTCGAGCAACACAGATACGCAGTATTTT
CASSLVESSNTDTQYF
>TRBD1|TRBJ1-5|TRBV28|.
TGTGCCAGCAGCCAGGGACAGGGCTACCCATTAAATCAGCCCCAGCATTTT
CASSQGQGYPLNQPQHF
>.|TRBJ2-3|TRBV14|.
TGTGCCAGCAGCCAAACAGGGATCAGTACAGATACGCAGTATTTT
CASSQTGISTDTQYF